These 9 T cell receptor beta chains were sequenced from one sample in a study of shared clonotypes between healthy human individuals. The table came from immunoSEQ multiplex PCR; TCRdb's copy has only in-frame clones and leaves some out. The sample shows fewer than 600,000 clones, roughly three quarters of them seen only once. Sequencing used PBMCs. The receptors derive from a woman aged 40 to 50 in good health. Some clones in this sample may be carry-over from other donors' samples.

This chain connects TRBV10-3 to TRBJ2-3, with TRBD2 as a possible D gene (6 bases). Germline CDR1 is ENHRY and CDR2 is SYGVKD. Trimming took 6 bases from V and 3 from J, leaving 13 bases between them. The CDR3 loop spans 14 amino acids. CDR3 sequence reads: CAIRPGDGTDTQYF. CDR3 coding DNA: TGTGCCATCAGGCCGGGAGATGGAACAGATACGCAGTATTTT.

V is TRBV9 and J is TRBJ2-3; 9 bases fit TRBD2. Trimming at V came to 2 bases and at J to 4 bases, leaving 8 bases not matched to a gene. The germline CDR1 and CDR2 sequences are SGDLS and YYNGEE. The CDR3 is 16 residues long. The CDR3 DNA follows: TGTGCCAGCAGCGTCCGGCGGGAGGGCTTTGCAGATACGCAGTATTTT. Its protein is CASSVRREGFADTQYF.

This clone was observed a handful of times. Additional DNA sequences in this sample encode the identical CDR3. V gene TRBV7-9 combines with J gene TRBJ2-7; D is unclear. Germline V gives CDR1 SEHNR, CDR2 FQNEAQ (reference sequence). Trimming took off 5 bases at V and 0 bases at J, with 5 bases between the two ends. This CDR3 is built from 12 residues. The CDR3 DNA sequence: TGTGCCAGCAGCCCCAGCTCCTACGAGCAGTACTTC. Residues: CASSPSSYEQYF.

CDR3 in amino acids: CAWWGLAGGWTGELFF. In nucleotides, the CDR3 is TGTGCCTGGTGGGGACTAGCGGGAGGGTGGACCGGGGAGCTGTTTTTT. The chain links TRBV30 to TRBJ2-2; 16 bases align to TRBD2. The CDR3 runs 16 residues. V shed 5 bases, J shed 5 bases, and the junction held 5 bases outside the gene matches. The germline V gene has CDR1 GTSNPN and CDR2 SVGIG (reference sequence).

In this sample, this clone turned up a few times. This may arise from a read error, as a much more abundant clone is one base away. This specimen includes other DNA sequences encoding the same CDR3. The J gene is TRBJ1-3, the V gene TRBV30; D is unclear. The CDR3 runs to 15 residues. The germline gives CDR1 GTSNPN, CDR2 SVGIG (reference sequence). The chain's CDR3 is CAWSRVGVSGNTIYF. The CDR3 nucleotides read TGCGCCTGGAGTCGCGTGGGAGTCTCTGGAAACACCATATATTTT.

This clone was counted ten times or more. The chain couples TRBV30 to TRBJ1-2; D perhaps matches TRBD1 (6 bases). The germline V gene encodes CDR1 GTSNPN and CDR2 SVGIG (reference sequence). The CDR3 runs 15 residues. V was clipped by 2 bases and J by 2 bases, with 15 bases between them. The CDR3 loop is CAWSRLRDTNYGYTF. CDR3 in DNA: TGTGCCTGGAGTCGCTTGCGGGACACCAACTATGGCTACACCTTC.

The rearrangement joins TRBV7-3 to TRBJ1-3; no reliable D call. V was pared by 5 bases and J by 2 bases, with 13 bases between. The CDR3 runs to 15 residues. Germline CDR1 and CDR2: SGHTA and FQGTGA. The CDR3 sequence is CASSAGAFAGNTIYF. The CDR3 DNA reads TGTGCCAGCAGCGCCGGCGCGTTCGCTGGAAACACCATATATTTT. Full variable domain (outside the CDR3, taken from reference TRBV7-3 and TRBJ1-3): GAGVSQTPSNKVTEKGKYVELRCDPISGHTALYWYRQSLGQGPEFLIYFQGTGAADDSGLPNDRFFAVRPEGSVSTLKIQRTERGDSAVYLCASSAGAFAGNTIYFGEGSWLTVV.

The chain links TRBV30 to TRBJ2-7, with D possibly called TRBD1 or TRBD2 (5 bases each). Trimming left V 2 bases short and J 0 bases short, with 11 bases between. The germline CDR1 and CDR2 sequences are GTSNPN and SVGIG (reference sequence). The CDR3 contains 14 residues. The CDR3 DNA is TGTGCCTGGAGTACGGGGCTAGCCTCCTACGAGCAGTACTTC. Residues: CAWSTGLASYEQYF.

The V call is TRBV6-6, the J call TRBJ1-5; D not certain. The CDR3 spans 15 residues. Germline V gene lookup returns CDR1 MNHNY and CDR2 SVGAGI (reference sequence). Trimming cost V 5 bases and J 0 bases, with 11 bases left between them. CDR3 sequence reads: CASSPSHSSNQPQHF. The CDR3 DNA reads TGTGCCAGCAGTCCCTCTCACAGTAGCAATCAGCCCCAGCATTTT.